The 10 T cell receptor beta chains below come from one sample, sequenced in a study of PD-1 blockade in classical Hodgkin lymphoma (dated by TCRdb to 2020 to 2021). The time point tag for this specimen amounts to: cycle 4 day 1 (C4D1), after less than 7 weeks of nivolumab. All trial patients had relapsed after autologous stem cell transplantation, with cohorts A, B and C differing in prior brentuximab vedotin exposure. Library prep was done by the immunoSEQ multiplex PCR assay. Held by TCRdb, this immuneACCESS table contains in-frame sequences only and omits some clones. Under half of the omission traces to an unresolved V gene where checked; the cause of the rest is unknown. This sample comprises about 92,000 clones, approximately 83% of them detected only once. The ten largest clonotypes hold about a sixth of the sample. Sequenced here: peripheral blood mononuclear cells (PBMCs), sampled before the fourth cycle of nivolumab. The origin of the receptors is a human donor with classical Hodgkin lymphoma.

The chain combines TRBV14 with TRBJ2-6; D is tentatively TRBD1 or TRBD2 (5 bases each). CDR1 is SGHDN and CDR2 is FVKESK in the germline V gene. This CDR3 is 15 amino acids long. V gave up 2 bases and J gave up 13 bases, with 18 bases separating them. The CDR3 loop reads CASSQFLPGLDVLTF. CDR3 nucleotide sequence: TGTGCCAGCAGCCAATTTCTTCCGGGGCTAGATGTCCTGACTTTC.

The chain combines TRBV5-6 with TRBJ1-6; D not certain. The CDR3 length is 13 residues. V lost 2 bases, J lost 12 bases, and 12 bases lay in between. Germline CDR1 is SGHDT and CDR2 is YYEEEE. DNA of the CDR3: TGTGCCAGCAGCTTAGTAGGGTCCGGACCCCTCCACTTT. This translates into CASSLVGSGPLHF. Drawing the rest from reference TRBV5-6 and TRBJ1-6, the complete variable domain is DAGVTQSPTHLIKTRGQQVTLRCSPKSGHDTVSWYQQALGQGPQFIFQYYEEEERQRGNFPDRFSGHQFPNYSSELNVNALLLGDSALYLCASSLVGSGPLHFGNGTRLTVT.

This chain links TRBV7-9 with TRBJ1-1; perhaps TRBD1 as D (5 bases). Germline CDR1 and CDR2: SEHNR and FQNEAQ (reference sequence). The CDR3 spans 13 residues. Trimming stripped 5 bases from V and 5 bases from J, with 12 bases between. CDR3 in amino acids: CASSVREGTEAFF. CDR3 bases: TGTGCCAGCAGCGTAAGAGAGGGGACTGAAGCTTTCTTT.

The chain has TRBV19 and TRBJ2-5, with 15 bases identical to TRBD2. Germline V CDR1 and CDR2: LNHDA, SQIVND (reference sequence). V was clipped by 5 bases and J by 5 bases; unmatched bases: 6. CDR3 size: 16 residues. CDR3 in DNA: TGTGCCAGTAGTCCAGGACTAGCGGGAGGGTTGGAGACCCAGTACTTC. Protein: CASSPGLAGGLETQYF.

The chain carries TRBV7-6 and TRBJ1-3; D unresolved. Trimming pared 5 bases from V and 2 bases from J, leaving 7 bases between. There are 13 residues in the CDR3. Looked up from germline, CDR1 is SGHVS and CDR2 is FNYEAQ. CDR3 nucleotides: TGTGCCAGCAGCCACCCAGCTGGAAACACCATATATTTT. Translated, it gives CASSHPAGNTIYF. Full variable domain (outside the CDR3, taken from reference TRBV7-6 and TRBJ1-3): GAGVSQSPRYKVTKRGQDVALRCDPISGHVSLYWYRQALGQGPEFLTYFNYEAQQDKSGLPNDRFSAERPEGSISTLTIQRTEQRDSAMYRCASSHPAGNTIYFGEGSWLTVV.

This clone was seen once. Different DNA sequences within this sample yield the same CDR3. The CDR3 reads CASEGQSNTEAFF. CDR3 DNA: TGTGCCAGCGAAGGACAATCGAACACTGAAGCTTTCTTT. This sequence joins TRBV2 and TRBJ1-1, with D possibly TRBD1 on 5 matching bases. The CDR3 consists of 13 residues. Germline V lookup: CDR1 SNHLY, CDR2 FYNNEI. The V end was cut by 8 bases, the J end by 1 base, with 11 bases between.

The V and J genes are TRBV5-1 and TRBJ1-1; 7 positions agree with TRBD1. The ends lost 5 bases at V and 5 bases at J; junction bases unmatched: 12. The CDR3 spans 15 residues. Germline V CDR1 and CDR2: SGHRS, YFSETQ. In DNA form, the CDR3 reads TGCGCCAGCAGACCATTCACAGGGGCAGGGACTGAAGCTTTCTTT. Protein product: CASRPFTGAGTEAFF.

The chain couples TRBV5-1 to TRBJ2-2, with D possibly TRBD1 on 5 matching bases. V lost 4 bases, J lost 3 bases, and 10 bases lay in between. This CDR3 region has 14 residues. Germline CDR1 is SGHRS and CDR2 is YFSETQ. The CDR3 region has the DNA TGCGCCAGCAGCCCCCAGGGTTACACCGGGGAGCTGTTTTTT. The encoded protein is CASSPQGYTGELFF.

The chain uses TRBV10-3 and TRBJ2-2; 8 nucleotides line up with TRBD2. Germline CDR1 reads ENHRY; CDR2 reads SYGVKD. With 5 bases clipped from V and 1 base from J, the junction kept 3 bases outside the gene matches. The CDR3 extends over 15 amino acids. This CDR3 is CAISRTSGNTGELFF. The CDR3 DNA reads as TGTGCCATCAGTCGTACTAGCGGGAACACCGGGGAGCTGTTTTTT.

V gene TRBV6-4 combines with J gene TRBJ2-1; 10 bases agree with TRBD1. The CDR3 has 13 residues. With V trimmed by 5 bases and J by 14 bases, 9 bases remained unmatched. Germline V CDR1 and CDR2: MRHNA, SNTAGT. DNA for the CDR3: TGTGCCAGCAGTAGCGGGACAGGGGAGAATAAGTTCTTC. Translation gives CASSSGTGENKFF.